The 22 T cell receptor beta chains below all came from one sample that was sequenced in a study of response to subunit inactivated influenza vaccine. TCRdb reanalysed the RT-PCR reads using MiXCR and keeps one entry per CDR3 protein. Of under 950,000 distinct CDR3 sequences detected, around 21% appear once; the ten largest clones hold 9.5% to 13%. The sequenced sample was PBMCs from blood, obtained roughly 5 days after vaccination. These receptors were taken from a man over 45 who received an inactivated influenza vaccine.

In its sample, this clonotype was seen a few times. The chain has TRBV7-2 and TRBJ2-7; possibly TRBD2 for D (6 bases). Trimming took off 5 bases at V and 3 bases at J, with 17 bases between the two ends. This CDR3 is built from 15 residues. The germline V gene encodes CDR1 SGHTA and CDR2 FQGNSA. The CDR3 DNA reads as TGTGCCAGCAGCCCCTTGGGGGAGGTCGACTACGAGCAGTACTTC. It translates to CASSPLGEVDYEQYF.

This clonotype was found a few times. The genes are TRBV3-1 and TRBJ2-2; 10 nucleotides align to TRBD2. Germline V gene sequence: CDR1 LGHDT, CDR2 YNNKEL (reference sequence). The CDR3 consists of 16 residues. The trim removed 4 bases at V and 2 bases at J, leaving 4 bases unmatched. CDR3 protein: CASSRTSGVNTGELFF. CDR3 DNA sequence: TGTGCCAGCAGCCGAACTAGCGGGGTCAACACCGGGGAGCTGTTTTTT.

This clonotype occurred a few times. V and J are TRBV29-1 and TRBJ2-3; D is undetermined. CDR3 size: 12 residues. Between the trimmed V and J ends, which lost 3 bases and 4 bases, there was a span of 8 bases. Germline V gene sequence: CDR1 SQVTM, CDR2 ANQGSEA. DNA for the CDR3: TGCAGCGTTGAGAGCGAACCAGATACGCAGTATTTT. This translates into CSVESEPDTQYF.

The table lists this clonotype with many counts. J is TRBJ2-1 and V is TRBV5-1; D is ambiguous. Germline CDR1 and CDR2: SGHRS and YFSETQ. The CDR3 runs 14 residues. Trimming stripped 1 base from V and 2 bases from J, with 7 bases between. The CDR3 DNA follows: TGCGCCAGCAGCTTGAGCGCAGCCTACAATGAGCAGTTCTTC. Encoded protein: CASSLSAAYNEQFF.

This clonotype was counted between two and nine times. CDR3 residues: CSVELSAGWGETQYF. CDR3 in DNA: TGCAGCGTTGAATTATCGGCAGGGTGGGGAGAGACCCAGTACTTC. This chain connects TRBV29-1 to TRBJ2-5, with a weak D call TRBD1 (5 bases). In germline, CDR1 is SQVTM, CDR2 ANQGSEA. Trimming took 2 bases from V and 4 from J, leaving 17 bases between them. The CDR3 contains 15 residues.

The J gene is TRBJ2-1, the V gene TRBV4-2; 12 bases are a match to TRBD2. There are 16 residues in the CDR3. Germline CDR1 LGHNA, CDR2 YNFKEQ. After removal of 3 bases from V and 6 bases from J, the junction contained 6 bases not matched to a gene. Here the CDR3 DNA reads TGTGCCAGCAGCCAGGAACTAGCGGGAGGACTCAATGAGCAGTTCTTC. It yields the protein CASSQELAGGLNEQFF.

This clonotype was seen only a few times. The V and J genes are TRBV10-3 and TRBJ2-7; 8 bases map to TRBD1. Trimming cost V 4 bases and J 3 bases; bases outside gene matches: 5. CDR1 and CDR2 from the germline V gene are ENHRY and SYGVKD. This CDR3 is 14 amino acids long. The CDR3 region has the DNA TGTGCCATCAGTGCCCAGACAGGGGACTACGAGCAGTACTTC. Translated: CAISAQTGDYEQYF.

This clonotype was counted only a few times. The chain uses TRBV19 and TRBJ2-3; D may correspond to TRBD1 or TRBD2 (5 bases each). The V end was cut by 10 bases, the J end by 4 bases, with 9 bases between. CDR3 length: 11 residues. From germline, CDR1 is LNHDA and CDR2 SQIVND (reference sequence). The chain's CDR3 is CATRGADTQYF. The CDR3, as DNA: TGTGCCACCCGGGGCGCAGATACGCAGTATTTT.

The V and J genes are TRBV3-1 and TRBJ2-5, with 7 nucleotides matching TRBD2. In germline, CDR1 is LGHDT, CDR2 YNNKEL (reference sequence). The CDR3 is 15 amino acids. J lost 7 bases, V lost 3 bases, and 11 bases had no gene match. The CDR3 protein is CASSQGRGYLGTQYF. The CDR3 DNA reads TGTGCCAGCAGCCAGGGGAGGGGCTACCTGGGGACCCAGTACTTC.

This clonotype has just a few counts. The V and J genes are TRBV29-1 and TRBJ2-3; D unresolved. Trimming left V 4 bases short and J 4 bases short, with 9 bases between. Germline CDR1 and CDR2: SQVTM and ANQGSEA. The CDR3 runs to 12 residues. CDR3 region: CSVGDPADTQYF. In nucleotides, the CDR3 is TGCAGCGTTGGGGATCCGGCAGATACGCAGTATTTT.

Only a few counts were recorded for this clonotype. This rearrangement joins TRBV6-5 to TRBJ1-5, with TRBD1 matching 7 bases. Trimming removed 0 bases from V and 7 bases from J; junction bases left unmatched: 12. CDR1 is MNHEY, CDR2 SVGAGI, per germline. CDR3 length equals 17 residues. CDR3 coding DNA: TGTGCCAGCAGTTACTCTCCTTCACAGGGGACGGACCAGCCCCAGCATTTT. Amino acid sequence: CASSYSPSQGTDQPQHF.

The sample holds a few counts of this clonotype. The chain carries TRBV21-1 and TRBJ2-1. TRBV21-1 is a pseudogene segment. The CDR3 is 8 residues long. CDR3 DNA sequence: TGTGCCAATCTACGGGGGTTCTTC. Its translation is CANLRGFF.

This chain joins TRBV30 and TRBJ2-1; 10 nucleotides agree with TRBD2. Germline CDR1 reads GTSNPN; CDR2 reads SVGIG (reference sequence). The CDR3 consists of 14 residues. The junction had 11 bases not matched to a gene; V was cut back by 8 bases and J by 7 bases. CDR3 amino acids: CAGRRLAGENEQFF. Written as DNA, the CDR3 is TGTGCCGGACGCCGCCTAGCGGGAGAGAATGAGCAGTTCTTC.

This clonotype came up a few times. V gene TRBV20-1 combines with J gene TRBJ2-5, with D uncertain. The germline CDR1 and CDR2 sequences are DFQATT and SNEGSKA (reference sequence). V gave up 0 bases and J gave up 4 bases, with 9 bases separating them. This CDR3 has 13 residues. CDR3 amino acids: CSARDWQLETQYF. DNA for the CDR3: TGCAGTGCTAGAGATTGGCAGTTAGAGACCCAGTACTTC.

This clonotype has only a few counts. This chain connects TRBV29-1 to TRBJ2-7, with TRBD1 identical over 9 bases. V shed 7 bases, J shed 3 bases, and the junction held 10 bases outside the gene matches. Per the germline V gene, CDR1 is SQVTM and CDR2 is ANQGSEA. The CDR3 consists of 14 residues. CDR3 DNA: TGCAGCGCTACGAGGGGACAGGGAGGCTACGAGCAGTACTTC. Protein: CSATRGQGGYEQYF.

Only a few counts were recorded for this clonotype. The CDR3 DNA reads as TGTGCCACCAGCAGGGGCGGGACAGGGATTATCTACGAGCAGTACTTC. Protein: CATSRGGTGIIYEQYF. The genes are TRBV15 and TRBJ2-7; 9 bases are a match to TRBD1. This CDR3 has 16 amino acids. Per germline, CDR1 LNHNV and CDR2 YYDKDF (reference sequence). Trimming cost V 3 bases and J 3 bases; bases outside gene matches: 9.

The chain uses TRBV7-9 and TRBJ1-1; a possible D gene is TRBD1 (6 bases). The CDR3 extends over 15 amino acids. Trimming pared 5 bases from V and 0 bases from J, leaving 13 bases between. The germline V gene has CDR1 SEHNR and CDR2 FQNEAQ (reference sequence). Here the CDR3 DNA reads TGTGCCAGCAGCCCACAGGGTATCATGAACACTGAAGCTTTCTTT. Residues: CASSPQGIMNTEAFF.

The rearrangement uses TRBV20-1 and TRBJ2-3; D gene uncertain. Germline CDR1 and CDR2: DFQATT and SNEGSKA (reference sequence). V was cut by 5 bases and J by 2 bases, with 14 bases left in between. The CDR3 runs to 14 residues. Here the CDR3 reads CSAVGFLLTDTQYF. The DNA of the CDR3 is TGCAGTGCTGTAGGATTCTTGCTCACAGATACGCAGTATTTT.

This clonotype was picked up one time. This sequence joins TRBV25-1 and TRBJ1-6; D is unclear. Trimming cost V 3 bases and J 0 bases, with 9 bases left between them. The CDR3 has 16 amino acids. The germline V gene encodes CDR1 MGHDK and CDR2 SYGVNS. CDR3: CASSDGLNSYNSPLHF. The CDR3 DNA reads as TGTGCCAGCAGTGATGGGTTGAACTCCTATAATTCACCCCTCCACTTT.

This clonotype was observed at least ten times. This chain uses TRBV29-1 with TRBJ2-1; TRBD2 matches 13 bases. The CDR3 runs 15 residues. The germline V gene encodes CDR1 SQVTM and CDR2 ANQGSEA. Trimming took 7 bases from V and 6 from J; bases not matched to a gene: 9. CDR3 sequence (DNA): TGCAGCGGAGCGGGAGGACTAGCGGGGGTCAATGAGCAGTTCTTC. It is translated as CSGAGGLAGVNEQFF.

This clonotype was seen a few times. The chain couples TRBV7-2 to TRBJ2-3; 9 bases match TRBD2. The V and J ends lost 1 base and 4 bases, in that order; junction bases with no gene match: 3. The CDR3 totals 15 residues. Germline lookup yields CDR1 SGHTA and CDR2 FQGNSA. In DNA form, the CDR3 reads TGTGCCAGCAGCTTAGGAGCGGGGGGCGCAGATACGCAGTATTTT. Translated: CASSLGAGGADTQYF.

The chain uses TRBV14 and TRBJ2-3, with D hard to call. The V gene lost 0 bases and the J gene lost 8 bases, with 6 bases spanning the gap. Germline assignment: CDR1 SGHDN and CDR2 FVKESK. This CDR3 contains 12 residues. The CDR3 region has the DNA TGTGCCAGCAGCCAAGACCCTACTACGCAGTATTTT. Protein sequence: CASSQDPTTQYF.